This T cell receptor beta chain derives from a study of blood T cell repertoires in COVID-19. On the study more broadly: Specimens from acute and convalescent COVID-19 originated in the United States, Italy and Spain.

Categorization into cohorts depended on clinical history that participants reported. Within the 2 weeks before study entry, each person in the exposed group met a COVID-19 case. The V gene lost 3 bases and the J gene lost 0 bases, with 20 bases spanning the gap. Germline V lookup: CDR1 KGHSH, CDR2 LQKENI. The CDR3 runs 18 residues. A few counts support this clone. Profiled with immunoSEQ multiplex PCR; TCRdb holds only in-frame clones, not every one. The repertoire holds 350,000 to 500,000 clones, with roughly 90% as singletons. The rearrangement joins TRBV18 to TRBJ1-2, with TRBD1 as a possible D gene (6 bases). This sequence was found in a woman aged 18-35 years who had been exposed to COVID-19. The material sequenced was PBMCs or T cells enriched from blood (not recorded which). CDR3 amino acids: CASSPPGTGTRSNYGYTF. In DNA form, the CDR3 reads TGTGCCAGCTCACCGCCGGGTACAGGGACCCGGTCTAACTATGGCTACACCTTC.